This T cell receptor beta chain emerged from a study of blood T cell repertoires in COVID-19. The data were produced by immunoSEQ multiplex PCR, yet TCRdb's version contains in-frame clones alone and is incomplete. The sample carries some 23,000 clones, 87% recorded once. Germline values: CDR1 SQVTM, CDR2 ANQGSEA. The CDR3 covers 16 residues. The V and J ends lost 0 bases and 1 base, in that order; junction bases with no gene match: 4. V usage is TRBV29-1 and J usage is TRBJ2-5, with 11 bases lining up with TRBD2. This sequence was found in a human donor with active COVID-19. The donor label of this sample is uncertain. Sample: peripheral blood. In DNA form, the CDR3 reads TGCAGCGTTGAAGACCCGACTAGCGGGATCCAAGAGACCCAGTACTTC. Amino acid sequence: CSVEDPTSGIQETQYF.